This TCR beta chain was documented in a study of stem cell transplantation in POMP-related autoinflammatory disease. Regarding the study as a whole: Patients with PRAID showed a restricted number of unique TRB V-J gene pairings. Across all analyzed T-cell subsets, patients with PRAID tended toward reduced diversity and increased clonality.

Remarks on this clone: Its antigen remains unknown.

Libraries were prepared by immunoSEQ multiplex PCR; TCRdb keeps only in-frame clonotypes and omits some of them. The table has roughly 28,000 clones, roughly four fifths seen once. CDR1 and CDR2 (germline): SGHTS, YDEGEE. This CDR3 is built from 14 residues. Trimming shortened V by 1 base and J by 4 bases, and 11 bases separated the two germline ends. Sample: CD4+ T cells from PBMCs, taken before stem cell transplantation. The receptor's source is a human donor with POMP-related autoinflammation and immune dysregulation (PRAID). This chain links TRBV5-8 with TRBJ2-5, with TRBD1 as a possible D gene (6 bases). CDR3 loop: CASSLSQGLETQYF. The CDR3, as DNA: TGTGCCAGCAGCTTGTCCCAGGGGCTAGAGACCCAGTACTTC.